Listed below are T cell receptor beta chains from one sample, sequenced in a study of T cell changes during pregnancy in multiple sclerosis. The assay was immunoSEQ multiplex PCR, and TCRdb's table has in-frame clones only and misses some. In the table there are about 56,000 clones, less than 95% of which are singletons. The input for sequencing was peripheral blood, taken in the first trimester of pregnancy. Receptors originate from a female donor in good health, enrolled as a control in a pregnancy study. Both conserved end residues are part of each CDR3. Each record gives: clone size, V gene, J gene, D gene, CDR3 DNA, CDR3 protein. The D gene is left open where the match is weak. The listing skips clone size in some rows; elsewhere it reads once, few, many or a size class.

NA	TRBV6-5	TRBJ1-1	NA	TGTGCCAGCCTTACCGCCGGCACTGAAGCTTTCTTT	CASLTAGTEAFF
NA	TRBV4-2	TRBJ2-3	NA	TGTGCCAGCAGCCAAGATCGGAGGCGGGGAGCTAGCACAGATACGCAGTATTTT	CASSQDRRRGASTDTQYF
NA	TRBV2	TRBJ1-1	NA	TGTGCCAGCATCGGGGGGGGGACCACTGAAGCTTTCTTT	CASIGGGTTEAFF
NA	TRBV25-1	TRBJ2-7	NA	TGTGCCAGCCGGGGTATCGAGCAGTACTTC	CASRGIEQYF
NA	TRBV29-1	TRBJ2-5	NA	TGCAGCGTTGCTGGGGGTAGTAGCGGACTAACCCAGTACTTC	CSVAGGSSGLTQYF
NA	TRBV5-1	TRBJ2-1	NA	TGCGCCAGCAGTTGGACAGAAGCCTACAATGAGCAGTTCTTC	CASSWTEAYNEQFF
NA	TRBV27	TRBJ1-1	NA	TGTGCCAGCAGTTTATTAGACATGAACACTGAAGCTTTCTTT	CASSLLDMNTEAFF
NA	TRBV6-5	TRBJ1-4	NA	TGTGCCAGCAGAGTCACAGGGTCTGAAAAACTGTTTTTT	CASRVTGSEKLFF
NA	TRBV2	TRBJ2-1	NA	TGTGCCAGCAGTGCCCCCCTAGGAGGCATTGAGCAGTTCTTC	CASSAPLGGIEQFF
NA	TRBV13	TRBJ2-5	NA	TGTGCCAGCAGCTCGTACCAGAGGGCAGGTACAGAGGGAGGGACCCAGTACTTC	CASSSYQRAGTEGGTQYF
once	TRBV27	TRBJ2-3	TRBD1	TGTGCCAGCAGGGGGACAGGGGTAGCAGATACGCAGTATTTT	CASRGTGVADTQYF
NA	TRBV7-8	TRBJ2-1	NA	TGTGCCAGCAGCTTACTAGATGAGCAGTTCTTC	CASSLLDEQFF
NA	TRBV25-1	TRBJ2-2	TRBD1	TGTGCCAGCAGTGTCAGGGGGCGAGACACCGGGGAGCTGTTTTTT	CASSVRGRDTGELFF
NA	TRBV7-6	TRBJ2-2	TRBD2	TGTGCCAGCAGCTTAGTACCCGCTAGCGGGACCACCGGGGAGCTGTTTTTT	CASSLVPASGTTGELFF
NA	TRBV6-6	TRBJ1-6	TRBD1	TGTGCCAGCAGTTACTTGAAAGGGGGCTCACCACCCCTCCACTTT	CASSYLKGGSPPLHF
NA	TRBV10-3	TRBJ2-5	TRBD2	TGTGCCATCAGTGAGGGACTAGCGGGATTCGGAGAGACCCAGTACTTC	CAISEGLAGFGETQYF
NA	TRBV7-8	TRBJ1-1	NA	TGTGCCAGCAGCTCGTACAGGGAGGGGCCTGAAGCTTTCTTT	CASSSYREGPEAFF
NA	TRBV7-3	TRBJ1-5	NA	TGTGCCAGCAGCTTTAGCAGGGTCCAGCCCCAGCATTTT	CASSFSRVQPQHF
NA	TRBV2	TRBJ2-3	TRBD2	TGTGCCAGCAGGACGGGGAGGGCATGGGATACGCAGTATTTT	CASRTGRAWDTQYF